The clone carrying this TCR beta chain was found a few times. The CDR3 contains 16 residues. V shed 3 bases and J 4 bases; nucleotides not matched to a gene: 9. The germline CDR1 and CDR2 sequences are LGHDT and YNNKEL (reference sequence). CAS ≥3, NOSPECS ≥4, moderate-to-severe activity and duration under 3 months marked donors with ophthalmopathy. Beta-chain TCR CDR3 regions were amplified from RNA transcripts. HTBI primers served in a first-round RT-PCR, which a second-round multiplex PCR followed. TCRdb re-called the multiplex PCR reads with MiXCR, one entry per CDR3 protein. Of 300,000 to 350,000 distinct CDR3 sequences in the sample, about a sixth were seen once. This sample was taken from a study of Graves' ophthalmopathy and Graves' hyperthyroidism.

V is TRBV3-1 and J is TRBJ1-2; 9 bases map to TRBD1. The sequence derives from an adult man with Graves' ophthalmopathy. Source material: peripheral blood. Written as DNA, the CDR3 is TGTGCCAGCAGCCATTACGACAGGGGGAATGGCTATGGCTACACCTTC. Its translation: CASSHYDRGNGYGYTF.